This is a list of T cell receptor beta chains from one sample in a study of TIL therapy for anti-PD-1-resistant metastatic lung cancer. Some clones are missing from TCRdb's copy, which holds only in-frame ones; the method was immunoSEQ multiplex PCR. The repertoire holds about 55,000 clones, with 81% as singletons. The sample consisted of blood, taken at baseline. The receptors were gathered from a person aged 25 to 85 with non-small cell lung cancer. CDR3s include the opening cysteine and the closing phenylalanine or tryptophan. A D gene is named only where the DNA matches it firmly. Clone size is given for some rows only: seen once, a few or many times, or a class if the clone is expanded.

d_call: .
clone_size: .
j_call: TRBJ2-7
v_call: TRBV30
cdr3_aa: CAWSPADYEQYF
cdr3_nt: TGTGCCTGGAGTCCCGCGGACTACGAGCAGTACTTC

d_call: .
clone_size: few
j_call: TRBJ1-1
v_call: TRBV2
cdr3_aa: CASSEEYGTNTEAFF
cdr3_nt: TGTGCCAGCAGTGAAGAGTATGGGACAAACACTGAAGCTTTCTTT

d_call: TRBD2
clone_size: .
j_call: TRBJ2-5
v_call: TRBV5-4
cdr3_aa: CASSPGGAGGQQETQYF
cdr3_nt: TGTGCCAGCAGCCCCGGAGGGGCGGGGGGCCAGCAAGAGACCCAGTACTTC

d_call: .
clone_size: .
j_call: TRBJ1-2
v_call: TRBV7-2
cdr3_aa: CASSSQRDYGYTF
cdr3_nt: TGTGCCAGCAGCTCTCAGAGAGACTATGGCTACACCTTC

d_call: .
clone_size: .
j_call: TRBJ2-1
v_call: TRBV5-1
cdr3_aa: CASSLGGSSYNEQFF
cdr3_nt: TGCGCCAGCAGCTTAGGCGGCAGCTCCTACAATGAGCAGTTCTTC

d_call: .
clone_size: once
j_call: TRBJ2-3
v_call: TRBV7-6
cdr3_aa: CASSLAVKSTDTQYF
cdr3_nt: TGTGCCAGCAGCTTAGCGGTTAAAAGCACAGATACGCAGTATTTT

d_call: .
clone_size: .
j_call: TRBJ2-5
v_call: TRBV11-2
cdr3_aa: CASSETGGRETQYF
cdr3_nt: TGTGCCAGCAGCGAGACTGGTGGGAGGGAGACCCAGTACTTC

d_call: .
clone_size: .
j_call: TRBJ1-1
v_call: TRBV5-4
cdr3_aa: CASSLRAEAFF
cdr3_nt: TGTGCCAGCAGCCTCAGGGCTGAAGCTTTCTTT

d_call: .
clone_size: .
j_call: TRBJ1-1
v_call: TRBV7-2
cdr3_aa: CASSSFQGQAEAFF
cdr3_nt: TGTGCCAGCAGCTCTTTTCAGGGGCAAGCTGAAGCTTTCTTT

d_call: .
clone_size: .
j_call: TRBJ2-2
v_call: TRBV5-8
cdr3_aa: CASSLGRANTGELFF
cdr3_nt: TGTGCCAGCAGCTTGGGAAGGGCGAACACCGGGGAGCTGTTTTTT

d_call: TRBD2
clone_size: .
j_call: TRBJ2-1
v_call: TRBV7-2
cdr3_aa: CASSRTSGGALNEQFF
cdr3_nt: TGTGCCAGCAGCCGGACTAGCGGGGGGGCCCTGAATGAGCAGTTCTTC

d_call: .
clone_size: .
j_call: TRBJ2-1
v_call: TRBV5-6
cdr3_aa: CASSLEVGYGAGNEQFF
cdr3_nt: TGTGCCAGCAGCTTGGAAGTGGGCTATGGGGCTGGGAATGAGCAGTTCTTC

d_call: .
clone_size: few
j_call: TRBJ2-6
v_call: TRBV7-3
cdr3_aa: CASSPRGGGLSGANVLTF
cdr3_nt: TGTGCCAGCAGCCCCCGGGGCGGGGGCTTAAGTGGGGCCAACGTCCTGACTTTC

d_call: .
clone_size: .
j_call: TRBJ2-7
v_call: TRBV7-3
cdr3_aa: CASRKLGAAYEQYF
cdr3_nt: TGTGCCAGCAGGAAACTAGGGGCGGCCTACGAGCAGTACTTC

d_call: .
clone_size: few
j_call: TRBJ2-5
v_call: TRBV7-9
cdr3_aa: CASSRPGMEETQYF
cdr3_nt: TGTGCCAGCAGCCGCCCGGGAATGGAAGAGACCCAGTACTTC

d_call: TRBD2
clone_size: .
j_call: TRBJ2-5
v_call: TRBV6-2/TRBV6-3
cdr3_aa: CASSYEASGQETQYF
cdr3_nt: TGTGCCAGCAGTTACGAGGCTAGCGGGCAAGAGACCCAGTACTTC

d_call: TRBD1
clone_size: .
j_call: TRBJ1-2
v_call: TRBV19
cdr3_aa: CASMTGKGYTF
cdr3_nt: TGTGCCAGCATGACAGGGAAAGGCTACACCTTC

d_call: .
clone_size: once
j_call: TRBJ2-4
v_call: TRBV18
cdr3_aa: CASSPWAVAKNIQYF
cdr3_nt: TGTGCCAGCTCACCGTGGGCGGTAGCCAAAAACATTCAGTACTTC

d_call: .
clone_size: .
j_call: TRBJ2-7
v_call: TRBV13
cdr3_aa: CASSPGTPEDEQYF
cdr3_nt: TGTGCCAGCAGCCCCGGGACGCCCGAGGACGAGCAGTACTTC

d_call: .
clone_size: .
j_call: TRBJ1-3
v_call: TRBV9
cdr3_aa: CASSSTTGPDSGNTIYF
cdr3_nt: TGTGCCAGCAGCTCAACGACAGGACCTGACTCTGGAAACACCATATATTTT

d_call: .
clone_size: .
j_call: TRBJ2-1
v_call: TRBV29-1
cdr3_aa: CSVEGYQGSYNEQFF
cdr3_nt: TGCAGCGTTGAGGGGTACCAGGGCTCCTACAATGAGCAGTTCTTC

d_call: .
clone_size: once
j_call: TRBJ1-2
v_call: TRBV5-1
cdr3_aa: CASSLGVANYGYTF
cdr3_nt: TGCGCCAGCAGCTTGGGGGTTGCGAACTATGGCTACACCTTC

d_call: .
clone_size: .
j_call: TRBJ2-3
v_call: TRBV4-1
cdr3_aa: CASSLMPGNQGDTQYF
cdr3_nt: TGCGCCAGCAGCCTAATGCCGGGAAATCAGGGGGATACGCAGTATTTT

d_call: .
clone_size: .
j_call: TRBJ2-1
v_call: TRBV6-5
cdr3_aa: CASSISGSSYNEQFF
cdr3_nt: TGTGCCAGCAGCATAAGCGGCAGCTCCTACAATGAGCAGTTCTTC

d_call: .
clone_size: .
j_call: TRBJ1-3
v_call: TRBV5-6
cdr3_aa: CASSLLGAGNTIYF
cdr3_nt: TGTGCCAGCAGCTTGCTAGGGGCTGGAAACACCATATATTTT

d_call: .
clone_size: .
j_call: TRBJ2-1
v_call: TRBV11-3
cdr3_aa: CASSLGGSYNEQFF
cdr3_nt: TGTGCCAGCAGCCTGGGTGGGTCCTACAATGAGCAGTTCTTC

d_call: .
clone_size: .
j_call: TRBJ1-5
v_call: TRBV28
cdr3_aa: CASSPQTTWSNQPQHF
cdr3_nt: TGTGCCAGCAGCCCCCAAACTACCTGGAGCAATCAGCCCCAGCATTTT

d_call: TRBD2
clone_size: .
j_call: TRBJ2-7
v_call: TRBV25-1
cdr3_aa: CASAKKTSGDYEQYF
cdr3_nt: TGTGCCAGCGCCAAAAAGACTAGCGGGGACTACGAGCAGTACTTC

d_call: .
clone_size: .
j_call: TRBJ1-1
v_call: TRBV6-5
cdr3_aa: CASKLQGNTEAFF
cdr3_nt: TGTGCCAGCAAACTCCAGGGGAACACTGAAGCTTTCTTT

d_call: .
clone_size: once
j_call: TRBJ2-6
v_call: TRBV2
cdr3_aa: CASSDEGTGANVLTF
cdr3_nt: TGTGCCAGCAGTGACGAAGGTACTGGGGCCAACGTCCTGACTTTC

d_call: .
clone_size: once
j_call: TRBJ2-7
v_call: TRBV29-1
cdr3_aa: CSVGDNSYEQYF
cdr3_nt: TGCAGCGTTGGAGACAACTCCTACGAGCAGTACTTC

d_call: .
clone_size: .
j_call: TRBJ1-6
v_call: TRBV7-9
cdr3_aa: CASSAGKGGTPLHF
cdr3_nt: TGTGCCAGCAGCGCGGGAAAGGGGGGCACACCCCTCCACTTT

d_call: .
clone_size: few
j_call: TRBJ1-4
v_call: TRBV7-9
cdr3_aa: CASSLVGTNEKLFF
cdr3_nt: TGTGCCAGCAGCTTGGTAGGAACCAATGAAAAACTGTTTTTT

d_call: .
clone_size: .
j_call: TRBJ2-3
v_call: TRBV9
cdr3_aa: CASSPGGGSDTQYF
cdr3_nt: TGTGCCAGCAGCCCCGGAGGAGGGTCCGATACGCAGTATTTT

d_call: TRBD1
clone_size: .
j_call: TRBJ2-7
v_call: TRBV4-2
cdr3_aa: CASSLQNRDRGTRNPSYEQYF
cdr3_nt: TGTGCCAGCAGCCTGCAAAACCGGGACAGGGGAACCAGAAACCCCTCCTACGAGCAGTACTTC

d_call: .
clone_size: .
j_call: TRBJ2-5
v_call: TRBV16
cdr3_aa: CASSQLSGRTEETQYF
cdr3_nt: TGTGCCAGCAGCCAATTGTCAGGACGGACCGAAGAGACCCAGTACTTC

d_call: .
clone_size: .
j_call: TRBJ2-3
v_call: TRBV27
cdr3_aa: CASSLTSSTDTQYF
cdr3_nt: TGTGCCAGCAGTTTAACTTCTAGCACAGATACGCAGTATTTT

d_call: .
clone_size: .
j_call: TRBJ2-1
v_call: TRBV21-1
cdr3_aa: CASSKAKAKGQEDHNEQFF
cdr3_nt: TGTGCCAGCAGCAAAGCGAAAGCGAAAGGACAGGAGGACCACAATGAGCAGTTCTTC

d_call: TRBD1
clone_size: .
j_call: TRBJ2-7
v_call: TRBV4-3
cdr3_aa: CASSHGTGLAEQYF
cdr3_nt: TGCGCCAGCAGCCATGGGACAGGGCTTGCCGAGCAGTACTTC

d_call: .
clone_size: .
j_call: TRBJ1-2
v_call: TRBV18
cdr3_aa: CASSGGQWNTF
cdr3_nt: TGTGCCAGCTCAGGGGGACAATGGAACACCTTC

d_call: .
clone_size: .
j_call: TRBJ1-1
v_call: TRBV5-1
cdr3_aa: CASSSPGTDSANTEAFF
cdr3_nt: TGCGCCAGCAGTTCCCCTGGAACGGACAGCGCGAACACTGAAGCTTTCTTT